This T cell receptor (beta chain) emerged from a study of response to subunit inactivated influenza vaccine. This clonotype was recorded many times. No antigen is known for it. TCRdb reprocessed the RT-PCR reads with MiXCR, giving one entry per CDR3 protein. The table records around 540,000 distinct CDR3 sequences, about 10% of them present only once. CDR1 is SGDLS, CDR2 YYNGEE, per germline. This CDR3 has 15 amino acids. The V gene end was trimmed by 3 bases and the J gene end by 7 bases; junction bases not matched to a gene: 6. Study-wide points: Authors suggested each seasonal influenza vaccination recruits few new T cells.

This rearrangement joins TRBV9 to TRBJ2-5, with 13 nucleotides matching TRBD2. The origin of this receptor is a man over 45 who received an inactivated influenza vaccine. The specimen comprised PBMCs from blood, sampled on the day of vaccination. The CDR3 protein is CASSAGTSGKGTQYF. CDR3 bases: TGTGCCAGCAGCGCAGGGACTAGCGGGAAAGGGACCCAGTACTTC. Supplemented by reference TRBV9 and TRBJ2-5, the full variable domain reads DSGVTQTPKHLITATGQRVTLRCSPRSGDLSVYWYQQSLDQGLQFLIQYYNGEERAKGNILERFSAQQFPDLHSELNLSSLELGDSALYFCASSAGTSGKGTQYFGPGTRLLVL.